One and the same sample provided the 17 T cell receptor beta chains below, sequenced in a study of shared clonotypes between healthy human individuals. Repertoires were generated with immunoSEQ multiplex PCR, while TCRdb's copy carries only in-frame clones and drops some. The sample carries 950,000 to 1,100,000 clones, approximately 78% recorded once. The sample comprised memory CD4+ T cells from PBMCs. Indicated subset: CD45RA-negative fraction. The receptors shown here come from a man aged 18 to 30 in good health. Some clones in this sample may be carry-over from other donors' samples.

This clone has just a few counts. This chain joins TRBV10-3 and TRBJ2-4; D might be TRBD1 or TRBD2, each matching 5 bases. V was clipped by 5 bases and J by 0 bases, with 20 bases between them. Looked up from germline, CDR1 is ENHRY and CDR2 is SYGVKD. The CDR3 has 18 residues. The CDR3 DNA reads TGTGCCATCAGTACCGGGACGAGTGGGGGTTTAGCCAAAAACATTCAGTACTTC. It is translated as CAISTGTSGGLAKNIQYF.

The V call is TRBV4-1, the J call TRBJ1-2; D possibly corresponds to TRBD1 (6 bases). V was cut by 0 bases and J by 3 bases, with 17 bases left in between. The CDR3 runs to 17 residues. Germline CDR1 and CDR2: MGHRA and YSYEKL. The CDR3 loop reads CASSQDPLGGTYYGYTF. CDR3 DNA: TGCGCCAGCAGCCAAGATCCTCTAGGGGGGACATACTATGGCTACACCTTC.

The chain combines TRBV7-3 with TRBJ2-2, with unresolved D. The CDR3 extends over 14 amino acids. V was trimmed by 2 bases and J by 1 base, leaving 5 bases between them. Germline CDR1 SGHTA, CDR2 FQGTGA. The CDR3 here is CASSLAQNTGELFF. In DNA, the CDR3 is TGTGCCAGCAGCTTAGCACAGAACACCGGGGAGCTGTTTTTT.

The chain is built from TRBV29-1 and TRBJ1-1; TRBD1 is a possible D gene (5 bases). The V gene's germline CDR1 is SQVTM and CDR2 ANQGSEA. Trimming left V 4 bases short and J 4 bases short, with 10 bases between. This CDR3 is 12 amino acids long. CDR3 sequence (DNA): TGCAGCGTTGGCAGGGCGGGCACTGAAGCTTTCTTT. Translated: CSVGRAGTEAFF.

This chain joins TRBV11-2 and TRBJ2-2; D uncertain. Trimming cost V 6 bases and J 10 bases, with 12 bases left between them. CDR1 and CDR2 from the germline V gene are SGHAT and FQNNGV. The CDR3 spans 12 residues. In DNA, the CDR3 is TGTGCCAGCAGTTCGCAGGTTACGGAGCTGTTTTTT. Amino acids: CASSSQVTELFF.

The V and J genes are TRBV5-1 and TRBJ2-3, with D uncertain. The CDR3 consists of 15 residues. From germline, CDR1 is SGHRS and CDR2 YFSETQ. Trimming removed 0 bases at V and 2 bases at J, with 10 bases between. For the CDR3, the DNA is TGCGCCAGCAGCTTGGCGGCTCAAGACACAGATACGCAGTATTTT. It yields the protein CASSLAAQDTDTQYF.

The V and J genes are TRBV18 and TRBJ1-5, with 8 bases aligning to TRBD1. From germline, CDR1 is KGHSH and CDR2 LQKENI. The ends lost 2 bases at V and 4 bases at J; junction bases unmatched: 10. The CDR3 covers 17 residues. The CDR3 spells CASSPNVGTGSNQPQHF. In nucleotides, the CDR3 is TGTGCCAGCTCACCAAATGTCGGGACAGGCTCAAATCAGCCCCAGCATTTT.

In this sample, this clone turned up once. The chain links TRBV5-4 to TRBJ2-3, with TRBD1 matching 9 bases. The germline CDR1 and CDR2 sequences are SGHNT and YYREEE (reference sequence). This CDR3 is 15 amino acids long. The junction had 3 bases not matched to a gene; V was cut back by 4 bases and J by 0 bases. The DNA for the CDR3 is TGTGCCAGCAGCCCCGGGACAGGGAGCACAGATACGCAGTATTTT. This translates into CASSPGTGSTDTQYF.

The chain has TRBV5-1 and TRBJ2-7; D possibly corresponds to TRBD2 (6 bases). Germline values: CDR1 SGHRS, CDR2 YFSETQ. This CDR3 has 15 residues. Trimming took 4 bases from V and 2 from J, leaving 16 bases between them. The CDR3 sequence: CASSDQGGGAYEQYF. Here the CDR3 DNA reads TGCGCCAGCAGCGACCAGGGAGGTGGGGCCTACGAGCAGTACTTC.

The rearrangement uses TRBV19 and TRBJ1-4; D is uncertain. Germline CDR1 reads LNHDA; CDR2 reads SQIVND (reference sequence). V was cut by 6 bases and J by 7 bases, with 9 bases left in between. The CDR3 has 12 residues. The CDR3 nucleotides read TGTGCCAGTAGGAGGGTGGGTGAAAAACTGTTTTTT. Amino acid sequence: CASRRVGEKLFF.

The rearrangement uses TRBV29-1 and TRBJ1-4; possible D gene TRBD1, 5 bases. V was trimmed by 3 bases and J by 8 bases, leaving 13 bases between them. This CDR3 region has 13 residues. From germline, CDR1 is SQVTM and CDR2 ANQGSEA. CDR3 loop: CSVDLGTREKLFF. CDR3 coding DNA: TGCAGCGTTGATCTGGGGACTCGGGAAAAACTGTTTTTT.

This clone was seen once. The V gene is TRBV5-1, the J gene TRBJ1-1; D unresolved. The ends were cut back, 7 bases at V and 3 bases at J, with 10 bases in the middle. Germline CDR1 reads SGHRS; CDR2 reads YFSETQ. The CDR3 runs to 12 residues. CDR3 sequence reads: CASSHGDTEAFF. The CDR3 region has the DNA TGCGCCAGCTCTCACGGGGACACTGAAGCTTTCTTT. The full variable domain, with the rest looked up from reference TRBV5-1 and TRBJ1-1, is KAGVTQTPRYLIKTRGQQVTLSCSPISGHRSVSWYQQTPGQGLQFLFEYFSETQRNKGNFPGRFSGRQFSNSRSEMNVSTLELGDSALYLCASSHGDTEAFFGQGTRLTVV.

For this clone: A far larger clone differs by one base, so this is likely a read error. The chain is built from TRBV9 and TRBJ1-1, with a possible D match to TRBD1 (5 bases). Germline V lookup: CDR1 SGDLS, CDR2 YYNGEE. CDR3 length: 14 residues. The CDR3, as DNA: TGTGCCAGCAGCGTAGTTATGGGGCGGACTGGAGCTTTCTTT. Its translation: CASSVVMGRTGAFF.

This clone was seen a few times. V usage is TRBV5-1 and J usage is TRBJ2-2; 8 positions agree with TRBD1. CDR3 length equals 15 residues. V gave up 5 bases and J gave up 3 bases; unmatched junction bases: 6. CDR1 SGHRS and CDR2 YFSETQ come from the germline V gene. Written as DNA, the CDR3 is TGCGCCAGCAGGTCTGGACAGGGAGACACCGGGGAGCTGTTTTTT. Its translation: CASRSGQGDTGELFF.

J is TRBJ1-3 and V is TRBV15, with a possible D match to TRBD1 (5 bases). The germline gives CDR1 LNHNV, CDR2 YYDKDF (reference sequence). Trimming took off 1 base at V and 6 bases at J, with 10 bases between the two ends. The length of the CDR3 is 14 residues. Here the CDR3 DNA reads TGTGCCACCAGCAGAGGAGGGGTCGAAAACACCATATATTTT. Translating gives CATSRGGVENTIYF.

In regard to this clone: The same CDR3 can be traced to other DNA sequences in this sample. The V call is TRBV5-1, the J call TRBJ2-1; D ambiguous. The CDR3 is 13 residues long. Deletions cut 0 bases from V and 6 bases from J, with 7 bases between. Germline V gene data show CDR1 as SGHRS and CDR2 as YFSETQ. The CDR3 nucleotides read TGCGCCAGCAGCTTGGAGGCCCCCAATGAGCAGTTCTTC. Protein sequence: CASSLEAPNEQFF. Drawing the rest from reference TRBV5-1 and TRBJ2-1, the complete variable domain is KAGVTQTPRYLIKTRGQQVTLSCSPISGHRSVSWYQQTPGQGLQFLFEYFSETQRNKGNFPGRFSGRQFSNSRSEMNVSTLELGDSALYLCASSLEAPNEQFFGPGTRLTVL.

The gene calls are TRBV5-8 and TRBJ2-7, with D perhaps TRBD1 (7 bases). Trimming removed 6 bases at V and 5 bases at J, with 18 bases between. CDR3 size: 14 residues. The germline CDR1 and CDR2 sequences are SGHTS and YDEGEE. The chain's CDR3 is CASKTEGALNEQYF. The CDR3 DNA reads as TGTGCCAGCAAAACGGAGGGGGCGCTTAACGAGCAGTACTTC.